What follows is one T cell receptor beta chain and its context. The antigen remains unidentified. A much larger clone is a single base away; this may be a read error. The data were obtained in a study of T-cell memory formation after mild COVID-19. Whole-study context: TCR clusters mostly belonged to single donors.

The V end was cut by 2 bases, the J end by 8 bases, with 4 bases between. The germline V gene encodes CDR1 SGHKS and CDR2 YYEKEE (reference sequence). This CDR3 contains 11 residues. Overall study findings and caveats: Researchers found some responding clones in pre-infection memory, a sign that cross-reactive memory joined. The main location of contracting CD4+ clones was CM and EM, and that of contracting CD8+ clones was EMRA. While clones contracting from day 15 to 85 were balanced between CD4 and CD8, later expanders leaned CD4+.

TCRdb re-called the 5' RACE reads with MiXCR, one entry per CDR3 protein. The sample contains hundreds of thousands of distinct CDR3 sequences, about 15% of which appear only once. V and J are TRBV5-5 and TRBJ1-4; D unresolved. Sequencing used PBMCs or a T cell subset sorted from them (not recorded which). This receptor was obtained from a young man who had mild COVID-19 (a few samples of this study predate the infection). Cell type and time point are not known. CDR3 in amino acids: CASSFREKLFF. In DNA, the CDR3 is TGTGCCAGCAGCTTCAGGGAAAAACTGTTTTTT.